This entry lists 19 T cell receptor beta chains sequenced from one sample in a study of Graves' ophthalmopathy and Graves' hyperthyroidism. Amplification of the TCR beta CDR3 regions used RNA transcripts (as template). The first-round RT-PCR employed HTBI primers together with the Qiagen OneStep RT-PCR kit. A multiplex PCR was then performed as the second round. TCRdb recomputed calls from the multiplex PCR reads with MiXCR, one row per CDR3 protein. The repertoire has hundreds of thousands of distinct CDR3 sequences, 35% to 50% of them found once; the top ten carry more than 2.5%. Sample: peripheral blood. The receptors originated from an adult man with Graves' ophthalmopathy.

Remarks on this clonotype: Since a much larger clone is just one base distant, this may be a read error. V usage is TRBV9 and J usage is TRBJ1-2; D uncertain. The CDR3 contains 12 residues. CDR1 SGDLS and CDR2 YYNGEE come from the germline V gene. The CDR3 DNA follows: TGTACCAGCAGCGTATTTGGAGGAGGCTACACCTTC. Its protein is CTSSVFGGGYTF.

Regarding this clonotype: With a much larger clone just one base away, this may be a read error. The chain recombines TRBV5-1 with TRBJ2-5; TRBD2 agrees at 8 bases. The CDR3 is made up of 13 amino acids. CDR1 and CDR2 (germline): SGHRS, YFSETQ. CDR3 residues: CGSKGLGKSTQYF. For the CDR3, the DNA is TGCGGCAGTAAGGGACTAGGCAAGAGTACCCAGTACTTC. The variable domain in full, completed from reference TRBV5-1 and TRBJ2-5, reads KAGVTQTPRYLIKTRGQQVTLSCSPISGHRSVSWYQQTPGQGLQFLFEYFSETQRNKGNFPGRFSGRQFSNSRSEMNVSTLELGDSALYLCGSKGLGKSTQYFGPGTRLLVL.

In its sample, this clonotype was seen a few times. A much more abundant neighbour one base away suggests this may be a read error. The J gene is TRBJ1-2, the V gene TRBV9, with a tentative D call TRBD1 (5 bases). The germline CDR1 and CDR2 sequences are SGDLS and YYNGEE. V lost 3 bases and J lost 8, with 20 bases in between. The CDR3 covers 15 residues. CDR3 sequence (DNA): TGTGCCAGCAGCGGACACTACAGCGGGGCACCGGGCTACACCTTC. The encoded protein is CASSGHYSGAPGYTF.

This clonotype has a count of ten or more. V is TRBV10-3 and J is TRBJ1-5, with 9 bases lining up with TRBD1. Per germline, CDR1 ENHRY and CDR2 SYGVKD. The V and J ends lost 9 bases and 4 bases, in that order; junction bases with no gene match: 1. CDR3 size: 12 residues. CDR3 sequence: CAIGQGNQPQHF. In DNA form, the CDR3 reads TGTGCCATTGGACAGGGGAATCAGCCCCAGCATTTT.

This clonotype was counted many times. The chain recombines TRBV19 with TRBJ2-6, with D maybe TRBD1 (6 bases). CDR3 length: 16 amino acids. Per the germline V gene, CDR1 is LNHDA and CDR2 is SQIVND (reference sequence). Between the trimmed V and J ends, which lost 6 bases and 2 bases, there was a span of 14 bases. CDR3 sequence: CASRQPQGTGANVLTF. CDR3 sequence (DNA): TGTGCCAGTAGACAACCCCAGGGGACTGGGGCCAACGTCCTGACTTTC.

J is TRBJ1-2 and V is TRBV18; D might be TRBD1 (5 bases). V was clipped by 5 bases and J by 5 bases, with 12 bases between them. The germline gives CDR1 KGHSH, CDR2 LQKENI. The length of the CDR3 is 13 residues. CDR3 sequence reads: CASSNEEGYGYTF. The CDR3 DNA sequence: TGTGCCAGCTCAAACGAAGAGGGGTATGGCTACACCTTC.

Ten or more counts support this clonotype. The J gene is TRBJ1-2, the V gene TRBV6-2 or TRBV6-3, with D possibly matching TRBD1 (5 bases). V was cut by 6 bases and J by 5 bases, with 13 bases left in between. The CDR3 is made up of 13 amino acids. CDR1 and CDR2 (germline): MNHEY, SVGEGT. CDR3: CASRPTDRYGYTF. The CDR3 DNA is TGTGCCAGCAGACCAACCGACAGATATGGCTACACCTTC.

This clonotype was observed at least ten times. V gene TRBV7-2 combines with J gene TRBJ1-2; weak D call: TRBD1 (6 bases). The V gene's germline CDR1 is SGHTA and CDR2 FQGNSA. Trimming removed 5 bases at V and 2 bases at J, with 15 bases between. This CDR3 is built from 15 residues. The CDR3 DNA follows: TGTGCCAGCAGCCCTAGTGGGGGGCCAAACTATGGCTACACCTTC. Its translation: CASSPSGGPNYGYTF.

On this clonotype itself: This may come from a read error, since a much larger clone is one base off. The chain uses TRBV7-9 and TRBJ1-4; D call uncertain. The CDR3 covers 13 residues. Trimming took off 1 base at V and 8 bases at J, with 8 bases between the two ends. Germline V gene lookup returns CDR1 SEHNR and CDR2 FQNEAQ (reference sequence). This chain's CDR3 is CASSLVGREKLFF. In nucleotides, the CDR3 is TGTGCCAGCAGCTTAGTGGGCCGGGAAAAACTGTTTTTT.

In its sample, this clonotype was seen many times. This sequence joins TRBV14 and TRBJ1-1; D gene unclear. The CDR3 spans 13 residues. Germline CDR1 and CDR2: SGHDN and FVKESK. The V end was cut by 1 base, the J end by 9 bases, with 12 bases between. The CDR3 sequence: CASSQARFSQAFF. For the CDR3, the DNA is TGTGCCAGCAGCCAAGCGAGGTTCTCCCAAGCTTTCTTT.

The sample holds a few counts of this clonotype. The chain links TRBV29-1 to TRBJ2-5; D is perhaps TRBD1 (5 bases). This CDR3 has 12 amino acids. The germline CDR1 and CDR2 sequences are SQVTM and ANQGSEA. V gave up 6 bases and J gave up 7 bases, with 15 bases separating them. CDR3 residues: CSVGADLGTQYF. CDR3 nucleotides: TGCAGCGTAGGGGCGGACCTAGGGACCCAGTACTTC.

The chain recombines TRBV7-2 with TRBJ1-2, with D possibly matching TRBD1 (5 bases). This CDR3 has 15 residues. V shed 0 bases and J shed 4 bases, with 12 bases lying between them. Germline CDR1 and CDR2: SGHTA and FQGNSA. The CDR3 sequence is CASSLATRDSYGYTF. CDR3 bases: TGTGCCAGCAGCTTAGCAACTCGGGACTCCTATGGCTACACCTTC.

The rearrangement uses TRBV7-2 and TRBJ1-5; D possibly corresponds to TRBD1 (6 bases). Germline loops: CDR1 SGHTA, CDR2 FQGNSA. Trimming took 11 bases from V and 6 from J, leaving 17 bases between them. The CDR3 totals 13 residues. This CDR3 reads CAWSRGVGQPQHF. The CDR3, as DNA: TGTGCCTGGAGTAGGGGGGTTGGTCAGCCCCAGCATTTT.

The gene calls are TRBV12-3 or TRBV12-4 and TRBJ1-1; no clear D gene. Trimming left V 3 bases short and J 10 bases short, with 15 bases between. The CDR3 consists of 13 residues. The CDR3 nucleotides read TGTGCCAGCAGTTTCGGCACCTCTGTTACAGCTTTCTTT. The encoded protein is CASSFGTSVTAFF.

This clonotype was observed once. Since the CDR3 does not end with the conserved phenylalanine or tryptophan, this likely comes from a read error. V gene TRBV20-1 combines with J gene TRBJ1-1, with 11 bases that match TRBD1. Looked up from germline, CDR1 is DFQATT and CDR2 is SNEGSKA (reference sequence). Trimming at V came to 6 bases and at J to 6 bases, leaving 9 bases not matched to a gene. The CDR3 runs to 14 residues. The chain's CDR3 is CSAKRGQGVSEAFL. CDR3 in DNA: TGCAGTGCGAAAAGGGGACAGGGGGTCTCTGAAGCTTTCCTT.

This clonotype was counted many times. The gene calls are TRBV11-2 and TRBJ2-2; TRBD2 might be the D (5 bases). Germline assignment: CDR1 SGHAT and CDR2 FQNNGV. This CDR3 is built from 14 residues. Trimming shortened V by 5 bases and J by 3 bases, and 10 bases separated the two germline ends. In DNA, the CDR3 is TGTGCCAGCAGCCCCGTGCGGGACACCGGGGAGCTGTTTTTT. Translating gives CASSPVRDTGELFF.

J is TRBJ1-4 and V is TRBV29-1; 9 nucleotides align to TRBD1. V gave up 3 bases and J gave up 8 bases; unmatched junction bases: 7. There are 14 residues in the CDR3. CDR1 and CDR2 (germline): SQVTM, ANQGSEA. CDR3 sequence reads: CSVDRQGDGEKLFF. The CDR3, as DNA: TGCAGCGTTGATCGACAGGGGGATGGAGAAAAACTGTTTTTT.

As concerns this clonotype: This could be a read error, since a much larger clone is one nucleotide away. The CDR3 carries no conserved terminal phenylalanine or tryptophan, so it likely arises from a read error. V is TRBV5-1 and J is TRBJ2-7; 7 nucleotides match TRBD1. Germline V gene data show CDR1 as SGHRS and CDR2 as YFSETQ. CDR3 length: 12 residues. J was trimmed by 5 bases and V by 4 bases; bases with no gene match: 3. The CDR3 coding sequence is TGCGCCAGCAGCGACGACAGGGACGAGCAGTACTTA. Amino acids: CASSDDRDEQYL.

This clonotype was recorded at least ten times. The chain links TRBV19 to TRBJ2-5; 11 nucleotides match TRBD2. The CDR3 loop spans 15 amino acids. Germline values: CDR1 LNHDA, CDR2 SQIVND (reference sequence). The V gene end was trimmed by 7 bases and the J gene end by 3 bases; junction bases not matched to a gene: 7. The CDR3 loop reads CASTPGLAAKETQYF. DNA of the CDR3: TGTGCCAGTACCCCGGGACTAGCGGCAAAAGAGACCCAGTACTTC.